This section outlines one TCR beta chain sequence together with its context. Its specific antigen is unknown. Base-call qualities are not available, and no considerably larger clone is one nucleotide away. V loses 1 base, J loses 5 bases, and the germline ends lie 11 bases apart. Inclusive of the bounding cysteine and phenylalanine, the CDR3 is 14 residues long. Only the CDR3 portion is preserved as DNA: 42 bases, with reading frame beginning at the first base. The CDR1 and CDR2 encoded by the germline V gene are SGHTA and FQGNSA. Enrolling through a virtual design, the prospective study's participants ranged in age from about 18 to 100 years and lived across more than 20 United States geographic areas. In the prospective study, cohorts were assigned on the basis of participant-reported clinical history obtained from a screening survey and a study questionnaire. Recovered participants in ImmuneRACE Cohort 3 were defined as having two consecutive negative NP/OP PCR tests, clearance from a healthcare professional, or resolution of symptoms. In the prospective study, whole blood, serum and a nasopharyngeal or oropharyngeal swab were collected from each participant by mobile phlebotomists. Over a roughly 2-month period, participants in the prospective study had the option of providing additional blood draws and questionnaires. Blood samples from the prospective study were shipped frozen or at room temperature prior to DNA extraction.

These data are taken from a study of blood T cell repertoires in COVID-19 (TCRdb year 2020). Regarding the complete study: Collaborator samples came from the United States, Italy and Spain and covered acute and convalescent phases of COVID-19. The prospective study material was composed of cDNA or gDNA derived from T cells, B-cell-depleted T cells, or PBMCs. Subjects who had been exposed to COVID-19, were actively infected with it, or had recovered from it provided the deeply sampled blood TCRbeta repertoires that made up the dataset. The repertoires were released in a freely available public database intended as a resource for research on the immune response to SARS-CoV-2. The samples were drawn from two sources: the first 160 participants of the ongoing ImmuneRACE study, and over 950 subjects contributed by 6 global collaborators. The sample metadata nearly always contained a de-identified subject ID, COVID-19 status, age in years and sex. Where HLA class I and class II types were available, the types were taken from metadata supplied by the sample provider, not from assay-based typing. Broader findings and caveats from the paper: Clinical and demographic metadata were provided uncurated, with the amount varying by source and participant.

The immunoSEQ Assay, a bias-controlled multiplex PCR, was used to amplify TCRbeta CDR3 regions from genomic DNA. Per the source publication's procedure: The number of nucleated cells in each sample was estimated from the amplification of reference gene primers within the assay. To quantify the absolute abundance of each unique TCRbeta CDR3 rearrangement, sequence reads were collapsed and filtered. For each sample, productive Simpson clonality was calculated as the square root of Simpson's diversity index across productive rearrangements. TCRdb carries this immuneACCESS record with in-frame sequences only. Its versions omit some clonotypes, under half of them owing to an unresolved V gene in the studies checked, with the rest unexplained. V and J calls and clone size follow that table, whereas D and trimming were derived from the DNA. The sample table shows about 240,000 clones, and approximately 90% are seen once. Roughly 4% of the sample goes to the ten largest clones.

The chain is made from TRBV7-2 and TRBJ1-1; TRBD1 is a possible D gene, resting on 5 matching bases. What was sequenced was PBMCs or T cells enriched from blood (not recorded which). This TCR was sampled from a woman under 40 who had recovered from COVID-19. The CDR3 here reads CASSLVGASTEAFF. The DNA is as follows: TGTGCCAGCAGCTTAGTAGGGGCAAGTACTGAAGCTTTCTTT. Supplemented by the reference TRBV7-2 and TRBJ1-1 proteins around the CDR3, the complete variable domain is GAGVSQSPSNKVTEKGKDVELRCDPISGHTALYWYRQSLGQGLEFLIYFQGNSAPDKSGLPSDRFSAERTGGSVSTLTIQRTQQEDSAVYLCASSLVGASTEAFFGQGTRLTVV.